Below are 9 T cell receptor beta chains sequenced from a single sample in a study of technical replicates of blood from a handful of donors. Assay used: immunoSEQ multiplex PCR; TCRdb lists only in-frame clones, some missing. Among 78,000 or so clones listed, about nine tenths were seen once. The material sequenced was T cells isolated from PBMCs. These receptors originate from a human donor in good health. Some clones in this sample may be carry-over from other donors' samples.

This chain links TRBV28 with TRBJ2-5; 7 positions match TRBD1. This CDR3 region has 13 residues. V dropped 5 bases and J dropped 2; count of bases not matched to a gene: 2. Germline lookup yields CDR1 MDHEN and CDR2 SYDVKM. CDR3: CASSPGGQETQYF. The CDR3, as DNA: TGTGCCAGCAGTCCAGGGGGTCAAGAGACCCAGTACTTC. Full variable domain (missing parts from reference TRBV28 and TRBJ2-5): DVKVTQSSRYLVKRTGEKVFLECVQDMDHENMFWYRQDPGLGLRLIYFSYDVKMKEKGDIPEGYSVSREKKERFSLILESASTNQTSMYLCASSPGGQETQYFGPGTRLLVL.

The chain is built from TRBV5-1 and TRBJ2-7; D may be TRBD2 (5 bases). The CDR3 is made up of 14 amino acids. V lost 4 bases and J lost 2, with 13 bases in between. Germline V gene sequence: CDR1 SGHRS, CDR2 YFSETQ. The CDR3 DNA reads as TGCGCCAGCAGCGACTACTTCGGGACCTACGAGCAGTACTTC. Protein product: CASSDYFGTYEQYF.

The V call is TRBV4-1, the J call TRBJ2-7; D not resolved. The germline CDR1 and CDR2 sequences are MGHRA and YSYEKL. V lost 4 bases and J lost 3, with 10 bases in between. CDR3 length: 13 residues. The CDR3 DNA reads TGCGCCAGCAGCCCAGAGTGGAGCTACGAGCAGTACTTC. Protein sequence: CASSPEWSYEQYF.

The rearrangement joins TRBV5-1 to TRBJ1-3; 10 bases line up with TRBD1. The CDR3 runs 16 residues. The germline V gene encodes CDR1 SGHRS and CDR2 YFSETQ. With V trimmed by 1 base and J by 4 bases, 5 bases remained unmatched. The CDR3 loop reads CASSLLGQGPGNTIYF. CDR3 sequence (DNA): TGCGCCAGCAGCTTGTTGGGACAGGGGCCCGGAAACACCATATATTTT.

This chain uses TRBV28 with TRBJ1-4, with D possibly TRBD1 on 5 matching bases. Trimming left V 10 bases short and J 4 bases short, with 13 bases between. In germline, CDR1 is MDHEN, CDR2 SYDVKM. The CDR3 extends over 13 amino acids. This chain's CDR3 is CAITTALNEKLFF. In DNA, the CDR3 is TGTGCCATTACGACAGCCCTTAATGAAAAACTGTTTTTT.

The chain has TRBV6-6 and TRBJ2-1; TRBD2 aligns across 8 bases. Trimming took 8 bases from V and 4 from J; bases not matched to a gene: 7. The germline CDR1 and CDR2 sequences are MNHNY and SVGAGI (reference sequence). The CDR3 covers 14 residues. The CDR3 sequence is CASRRGGDYNEQFF. CDR3 DNA sequence: TGTGCCAGCCGCCGGGGGGGGGATTACAATGAGCAGTTCTTC.

This chain uses TRBV5-4 with TRBJ2-2; 8 bases line up with TRBD2. V lost 0 bases, J lost 0 bases, and 1 base stayed unmatched. CDR3 length: 16 residues. Germline V gene data show CDR1 as SGHNT and CDR2 as YYREEE (reference sequence). CDR3: CASSLEGLANTGELFF. In DNA, the CDR3 is TGTGCCAGCAGCTTGGAGGGACTAGCGAACACCGGGGAGCTGTTTTTT.

J is TRBJ2-7 and V is TRBV28; weak D call: TRBD1 (5 bases). Germline V gene lookup returns CDR1 MDHEN and CDR2 SYDVKM. The V end lost 5 bases, the J end lost 5 bases, and 13 bases lay between the germline ends. This CDR3 region has 13 residues. CDR3 residues: CASSIEGAHEQYF. Here the CDR3 DNA reads TGTGCCAGCAGTATCGAAGGGGCCCACGAGCAGTACTTC.

The chain links TRBV11-2 to TRBJ2-5; 8 bases fit TRBD2. V shed 1 base and J 3 bases; nucleotides not matched to a gene: 7. Germline CDR1 SGHAT, CDR2 FQNNGV. The CDR3 sequence is 16 residues long. CDR3 coding DNA: TGTGCCAGCAGCTTAGCCCAACTAGCGGCAAAAGAGACCCAGTACTTC. Protein sequence: CASSLAQLAAKETQYF.